Described below is a single T cell receptor delta chain sequence and its context. This clone is assessed as large (0.1 to 1%). The target of this receptor is not known. No base quality information exists; no much larger clone differs at one position. Using SuperScript II, cDNA was generated through template-switch reverse transcription, with TRGC- and TRDC-specific primers combined in a single tube. The TRGC primer was designed for binding to both the TRGC1 and TRGC2 constant genes. Amplification of TRG and TRD was done with the KAPA Real-Time Library Amplification Kit, and AMPure XP beads were used for purification between steps. Index PCR with the Nextera XT Index Kit was used to attach the Illumina sequencing adapters. TRG and TRD amplicons were sequenced on an Illumina MiSeq with the V2 300 kit, giving 150 bp paired-end reads. The study's processing was this. Before any further analysis, FastQC version 0.11.8 was used to assess read quality. Reads were aligned to GenBank TRG or TRD reference genes, and CDR3 sequences were built with MiXCR version 3.0.3. Default MiXCR settings were used, apart from assembling TRDD gene segments from 3 instead of 5 consecutive nucleotides. N additions, CDR3 length, J segment length and clonotype sharing between samples were computed with VDJtools version 1.2.1. CDR3 sequences that were out of frame or contained stop codons were left out of the analysis. Infant repertoires were compared for overlap with previously published fetal, cord blood and adult blood Vgamma9Vdelta2 repertoires. TCRdb recomputed clones from the public reads with CATT; identical DNA rows were then combined. TCRdb, not the authors, supplied the V and J calls. The sample table contains several hundred delta-chain clones; only one count was recorded for around 23% of them. The ten largest clones add up to about 25% of the sample.

These data come from a study of Vγ9Vδ2 T cells in congenital toxoplasmosis (dated by TCRdb to about 2021). In the study overall: The diagnosis of congenital toxoplasmosis relied on IgG, IgM and IgA serology, Western blot and an in-house interferon-gamma release assay. This study compared the CDR3 repertoires of the gamma and delta chains in sorted blood gammadelta T cells from congenitally T. gondii-infected infants versus uninfected infants. Repertoire sequencing was done on samples from infants at 2 months after birth and at 1 year of age. At 2 months, TCR sequencing included roughly five infected and 9 to 10 uninfected infants, while at 1 year the sequenced group was 3 infected and 4 uninfected infants.

V sheds 3 bases and J sheds 0 bases, leaving 32 bases between their ends. The germline V gene provides CDR1 TSWWSYY and CDR2 QGS. The CDR3 runs 22 residues from the cysteine to the phenylalanine. The sequence is cut down to CDR3 DNA, 66 bases in frame from base 1. Summary of the overall study and its limitations: Germline-encoded fetal-type TRDV2 CDR3 sequences seemed more prevalent in infected than uninfected 2-month-old infants, suggesting an in utero expansion footprint. Two months was the earliest age with enough suitable sample material for TCR repertoire analysis, so newborn repertoires were not sequenced. Repertoire differences between infected and uninfected infants were less clearly seen at 1 year of age than at 2 months. High prevalence of a public TRGV9 clonotype was observed in both infected and uninfected infants. At 2 months, TRGV9 and TRDV2 CDR3s of infected infants appeared to carry fewer N additions than uninfected infants, especially TRDV2-TRDJ1 sequences.

The same treatment, consisting of spiramycin and/or pyrimethamine plus sulfadiazine plus folinic acid, was given to the mothers of both infected and uninfected infants. All infants, infected and uninfected, were born by term delivery after more than 37 weeks of gestation. Approximately 1,000 uL of blood was turned into PBMCs through Lymphoprep gradient centrifugation, and the PBMCs were then cryopreserved in liquid nitrogen and sent to Belgium. After thawing, PBMCs were labeled with Zombie NIR viability dye and stained with CD3, TCR gammadelta, Vgamma9 and Vdelta2 antibodies. Sorting of CD3+ TCRgammadelta+ T cells was performed on a FACSAria III, reaching a mean purity of roughly 98%. For each sample, RNA was extracted from about 11,000 sorted gammadelta T cells with the RNeasy Micro Kit. Infants were born to mothers enrolled with primary T. gondii infection during pregnancy. Peripheral blood was collected from the infants at an outpatient microbiology and virology center in Pavia, Italy.

This clonotype was obtained from a child under 10 years old born to a mother with Toxoplasma gondii infection during pregnancy, either congenitally infected or uninfected (not recorded which). Sequencing was carried out using gamma-delta T cells from blood. This sequence uses TRDV1 and TRDJ1; the best D guess is TRDD2, with 9 bases matching. The CDR3 is CALGELFLPTGGNEGYTDKLIF. The DNA is as follows: TGTGCTCTTGGGGAGCTTTTCCTTCCTACTGGGGGTAATGAAGGGTACACCGATAAACTCATCTTT.